Shown below are 17 T cell receptor beta chains from a single sample sequenced in a study of CD8+CD57+ T cells in acquired aplastic anemia. Genomic DNA constituted the template upon which TCR beta VDJ and CDR3 profiling was performed. Using its own MiXCR run on the reads, TCRdb lists one record per CDR3 protein. The data contain under 200,000 distinct CDR3 sequences, about 64% of them singletons. Specimen: sorted CD4+, CD8+, or CD8+CD57+ T cells (not recorded which) from PBMCs. These receptors were obtained from a human donor in good health.

V is TRBV20-1 and J is TRBJ2-3; 10 bases are a match to TRBD2. V dropped 6 bases and J dropped 6; count of bases not matched to a gene: 3. Per germline, CDR1 DFQATT and CDR2 SNEGSKA (reference sequence). This CDR3 is 12 amino acids long. Here the CDR3 reads CSASGGGDTQYF. CDR3 sequence (DNA): TGCAGTGCAAGCGGGGGGGGGGATACGCAGTATTTT.

The chain employs TRBV7-9 and TRBJ2-5; D is unclear. The end of the DNA is better explained by TRBJ2-1, so the J call may be wrong. Germline V gene data show CDR1 as SEHNR and CDR2 as FQNEAQ (reference sequence). CDR3 length equals 12 residues. The CDR3 DNA follows: TGTGCCAGCAGCTTAGCCCAGAGAGGGCAGTTCTTC. Protein sequence: CASSLAQRGQFF.

A remark on this clonotype: Mismatch with germline at one junction end may stem from a read error. This chain joins TRBV3-1 and TRBJ2-5; 8 bases align to TRBD2. Germline CDR1 is LGHDT and CDR2 is YNNKEL (reference sequence). CDR3 size: 17 residues. In DNA, the CDR3 is TGTGCCGGCAGCGTCGCAACGGGAGGGCCCTCGCGAGAGACCCAGTACTTC. It specifies CAGSVATGGPSRETQYF.

The chain employs TRBV24-1 and TRBJ2-1, with D possibly TRBD2 on 7 matching bases. V was clipped by 4 bases and J by 7 bases, with 19 bases between them. The CDR3 extends over 16 amino acids. The germline CDR1 and CDR2 sequences are KGHDR and SFDVKD. CDR3 protein: CATSEGEGGLGNEQFF. The CDR3 DNA sequence: TGTGCCACCAGTGAGGGGGAGGGGGGCCTGGGGAATGAGCAGTTCTTC.

The chain recombines TRBV7-9 with TRBJ2-5, with TRBD1 identical over 7 bases. CDR1 SEHNR and CDR2 FQNEAQ come from the germline V gene (reference sequence). V gave up 2 bases and J gave up 5 bases; unmatched junction bases: 11. This CDR3 has 16 residues. CDR3 nucleotide sequence: TGTGCCAGCAGCTTATCACAGGGGATGGTCGGGGAGACCCAGTACTTC. Amino acids: CASSLSQGMVGETQYF.

CDR3 nucleotides: TGTGCCAGCAGTGAATCTTCGGGACGTTGGGAGACCCAGTACTTC. Its translation: CASSESSGRWETQYF. The chain is built from TRBV25-1 and TRBJ2-5, with D perhaps given as TRBD1 or TRBD2 (5 bases each). Trimming stripped 1 base from V and 5 bases from J, with 14 bases between. Germline V gives CDR1 MGHDK, CDR2 SYGVNS. The CDR3 loop spans 15 amino acids. Full variable domain (rest looked up from reference TRBV25-1 and TRBJ2-5): EADIYQTPRYLVIGTGKKITLECSQTMGHDKMYWYQQDPGMELHLIHYSYGVNSTEKGDLSSESTVSRIRTEHFPLTLESARPSHTSQYLCASSESSGRWETQYFGPGTRLLVL.

This clonotype has ten or more counts. The chain is built from TRBV5-1 and TRBJ1-2; 9 bases match TRBD1. The junction had 9 bases not matched to a gene; V was cut back by 2 bases and J by 1 base. The germline V gene has CDR1 SGHRS and CDR2 YFSETQ. The CDR3 runs to 17 residues. In nucleotides, the CDR3 is TGCGCCAGCAGCTTTTGGACAGGGGAAGGGGGTAACTATGGCTACACCTTC. This encodes CASSFWTGEGGNYGYTF.

This clonotype was detected many times. The chain couples TRBV6-1 to TRBJ2-7, with 8 bases that match TRBD2. Trimming took 1 base from V and 5 from J; bases not matched to a gene: 10. CDR1 and CDR2 (germline): MNHNS, SASEGT. The CDR3 has 16 residues. In nucleotides, the CDR3 is TGTGCCAGCAGTGAAGAAGCGGCGGGAGGTCCGGACGAGCAGTACTTC. This codes for CASSEEAAGGPDEQYF.

The chain carries TRBV7-9 and TRBJ1-6, with a possible D match to TRBD1 (5 bases). Germline values: CDR1 SEHNR, CDR2 FQNEAQ (reference sequence). CDR3 length: 15 amino acids. V dropped 0 bases and J dropped 9 bases, with 12 bases sitting between them. The CDR3 loop reads CASSLAGQGGSPLHF. The CDR3 coding sequence is TGTGCCAGCAGCTTAGCGGGGCAGGGCGGTTCACCCCTCCACTTT.

The chain employs TRBV5-1 and TRBJ1-2; D unclear. Trimming shortened V by 0 bases and J by 4 bases, and 10 bases separated the two germline ends. Germline V gene lookup returns CDR1 SGHRS and CDR2 YFSETQ. The CDR3 extends over 14 amino acids. CDR3 residues: CASSLEVELYGYTF. CDR3 sequence (DNA): TGCGCCAGCAGCTTGGAAGTGGAGCTCTATGGCTACACCTTC.

Comments on this clonotype: One junction end disagrees with the germline gene, perhaps due to a read error. The DNA for the CDR3 is TGCAGCGTTGCAGGAGGGGGTCGGGCCTTC. Its translation is CSVAGGGRAF. This chain connects TRBV29-1 to TRBJ1-2; a possible D gene is TRBD1 (6 bases). The CDR3 loop spans 10 amino acids. Germline lookup yields CDR1 SQVTM and CDR2 ANQGSEA. The variable domain in full, completed from reference TRBV29-1 and TRBJ1-2, reads SAVISQKPSRDICQRGTSLTIQCQVDSQVTMMFWYRQQPGQSLTLIATANQGSEATYESGFVIDKFPISRPNLTFSTLTVSNMSPEDSSIYLCSVAGGGRAFGSGTRLTVV.

J is TRBJ1-5 and V is TRBV7-3; 7 bases are a match to TRBD1. Germline CDR1 is SGHTA and CDR2 is FQGTGA. The CDR3 extends over 16 amino acids. With V trimmed by 9 bases and J by 0 bases, 11 bases remained unmatched. This CDR3 reads CASSAQTGFSNQPQHF. CDR3 bases: TGTGCCAGTAGTGCGCAGACAGGGTTTAGCAATCAGCCCCAGCATTTT.

The chain links TRBV15 to TRBJ2-1, with 10 bases aligning to TRBD2. Germline lookup yields CDR1 LNHNV and CDR2 YYDKDF (reference sequence). The CDR3 runs to 13 residues. After removal of 9 bases from V and 6 bases from J, the junction contained 5 bases not matched to a gene. The DNA for the CDR3 is TGTGCCACGAGGACTAGCGGATCCAATGAGCAGTTCTTC. This gives the protein CATRTSGSNEQFF.

This chain connects TRBV6-4 to TRBJ2-1; 14 positions agree with TRBD2. Germline lookup yields CDR1 MRHNA and CDR2 SNTAGT. The CDR3 contains 17 residues. With 10 bases clipped from V and 1 base from J, the junction kept 9 bases outside the gene matches. The DNA of the CDR3 is TGTGCCACCCAAGGGACTAGCGGGAGAGTATCCTACAATGAGCAGTTCTTC. Translating gives CATQGTSGRVSYNEQFF.

Many counts were recorded for this clonotype. V is TRBV5-1 and J is TRBJ1-4, with 11 bases aligning to TRBD1. CDR3 length: 16 residues. The ends lost 0 bases at V and 2 bases at J; junction bases unmatched: 0. Germline CDR1 is SGHRS and CDR2 is YFSETQ. CDR3 in DNA: TGCGCCAGCAGCTTGGGGGACAGGGGGACTAATGAAAAACTGTTTTTT. It codes for CASSLGDRGTNEKLFF.

Details on this clonotype: The missing conserved phenylalanine or tryptophan at the end of this CDR3 makes a read error likely. For the CDR3, the DNA is TGTGCCAGCAGCCCGGGGAGCAATGAAGCTTTCCTT. It specifies CASSPGSNEAFL. The V call is TRBV9, the J call TRBJ1-1, with D unresolved. Looked up from germline, CDR1 is SGDLS and CDR2 is YYNGEE. V was trimmed by 4 bases and J by 7 bases, leaving 11 bases between them. The CDR3 covers 12 residues.

A few counts support this clonotype. The chain is built from TRBV29-1 and TRBJ1-1; D ambiguous. Trimming removed 3 bases from V and 6 bases from J, with 8 bases in between. Germline CDR1 SQVTM, CDR2 ANQGSEA. The CDR3 sequence is 11 residues long. For the CDR3, the DNA is TGCAGCGTTGACCCTTGGGCTGAAGCTTTCTTT. Translation gives CSVDPWAEAFF.